These 4 T cell receptor beta chains share one sample of origin, sequenced in a study of early T cells in non-severe SARS-CoV-2 infection (dated by TCRdb to 2020 to 2022). Libraries were built with 5' RACE. Sequencing used a NextSeq 500. TCRdb trimmed public reads at Q25 via fastp, called clones via MiXCR and kept in-frame beta chains. Every CDR3 protein is listed once, alongside the most common genes and DNA of its rows. The sample table contains approximately 62,000 distinct CDR3 sequences; only one count was recorded for 9.5% to 15% of them. Of the sample, about 4% falls within the top ten clones. Sequenced sample: whole blood. All receptors come from an adult who was a healthcare worker with PCR-confirmed SARS-CoV-2 infection or an uninfected control (not recorded which).

The CDR3 sequence: CASSQTGAGEQYF. The DNA for the CDR3 is TGTGCCAGCAGCCAGACAGGAGCGGGCGAGCAGTACTTC. This chain joins TRBV3-1 and TRBJ2-7, with D perhaps given as TRBD1 or TRBD2 (6 bases each). Trimming took 3 bases from V and 6 from J, leaving 12 bases between them. This CDR3 contains 13 residues. Germline V gene sequence: CDR1 LGHDT, CDR2 YNNKEL (reference sequence).

This clonotype was seen more than once but under ten times. The V gene is TRBV7-3, the J gene TRBJ2-2; TRBD2 matches at 12 bases. Germline V CDR1 and CDR2: SGHTA, FQGTGA. Trimming at V came to 5 bases and at J to 7 bases, leaving 8 bases not matched to a gene. The CDR3 contains 16 residues. The CDR3 nucleotides read TGTGCCAGCAGCCGTCGACTAGCGGGAGAAAACGGGGAGCTGTTTTTT. It codes for CASSRRLAGENGELFF.

This clonotype turned up a few times. The V and J genes are TRBV5-4 and TRBJ1-3; D is possibly TRBD1 (5 bases). The ends were cut back, 6 bases at V and 0 bases at J, with 13 bases in the middle. The CDR3 consists of 15 residues. Germline V gives CDR1 SGHNT, CDR2 YYREEE (reference sequence). This CDR3 reads CASTYMGGSGNTIYF. CDR3 nucleotides: TGTGCCAGCACTTATATGGGGGGCTCTGGAAACACCATATATTTT.

The chain is built from TRBV29-1 and TRBJ2-7; a weak D match, TRBD2 (6 bases). V was shortened by 3 bases and J by 3 bases, with 15 bases between the two germline ends. The germline CDR1 and CDR2 sequences are SQVTM and ANQGSEA. CDR3 size: 14 residues. Written as DNA, the CDR3 is TGCAGCGTTGAGGGGATCGGGACTGACTACGAGCAGTACTTC. This encodes CSVEGIGTDYEQYF.